These 27 T cell receptor beta chains came from one sample sequenced in a study of cytomegalovirus exposure and HLA in healthy donors. The PCR used 60 Vbeta and 13 Jbeta primers. Assay used: immunoSEQ multiplex PCR; TCRdb lists only in-frame clones, some missing. The table lists about 160,000 clones, 85% of them singletons. Sequencing was done on a sample of PBMCs. The receptor set was obtained from a man in his late teens or twenties in good health and CMV-seropositive.

The rearrangement uses TRBV6-5 and TRBJ2-7, with 8 bases aligning to TRBD2. The CDR3 spans 14 residues. In germline, CDR1 is MNHEY, CDR2 SVGAGI. The J segment lost 3 bases and the V segment lost 5 bases, leaving 6 bases of the junction unmatched. CDR3 amino acids: CASSDTSGGYEQYF. For the CDR3, the DNA is TGTGCCAGCAGTGACACTAGCGGCGGCTACGAGCAGTACTTC.

The chain uses TRBV29-1 and TRBJ2-3; D gene uncertain. The CDR3 has 15 amino acids. The germline V gene has CDR1 SQVTM and CDR2 ANQGSEA. V was pared by 5 bases and J by 1 base, with 16 bases between. CDR3 DNA: TGCAGCGTTACCCGTTCCCCCCGGGGCACAGATACGCAGTATTTT. Translated, it gives CSVTRSPRGTDTQYF.

The J gene is TRBJ1-2, the V gene TRBV5-4; D might be TRBD1 (5 bases). CDR1 is SGHNT, CDR2 YYREEE, per germline (reference sequence). The V end lost 0 bases, the J end lost 8 bases, and 11 bases lay between the germline ends. The CDR3 is 13 amino acids. The CDR3 DNA is TGTGCCAGCAGCTTGGGAATCAGGGCAGGCTACACCTTC. The encoded protein is CASSLGIRAGYTF.

This rearrangement joins TRBV7-6 to TRBJ1-1; perhaps TRBD1 as D (5 bases). The CDR3 is made up of 14 amino acids. V lost 1 base to trimming and J lost 4 bases, with 10 bases between them. The germline V gene encodes CDR1 SGHVS and CDR2 FNYEAQ. The CDR3 DNA sequence: TGTGCCAGCAGCTTAGGGGGGGGGAGCACTGAAGCTTTCTTT. Translating gives CASSLGGGSTEAFF.

For this clone: Mismatch with germline at one junction end may stem from a read error. V is TRBV14 and J is TRBJ1-1; 9 bases agree with TRBD1. From germline, CDR1 is SGHDN and CDR2 FVKESK. The CDR3 runs 14 residues. DNA of the CDR3: TGTGCCAGCAGCCCAACACCAGGGGCGGGACAGGGAATTTTT. Protein product: CASSPTPGAGQGIF.

V usage is TRBV7-8 and J usage is TRBJ2-7, with unresolved D. The ends were cut back, 2 bases at V and 2 bases at J, with 7 bases in the middle. CDR1 is SGHVS and CDR2 is FQNEAQ in the germline V gene. The CDR3 is made up of 13 amino acids. The DNA for the CDR3 is TGTGCCAGCAGCTTATCCTCCCCCTACGAGCAGTACTTC. Its translation is CASSLSSPYEQYF.

This clone came up once. The V and J genes are TRBV30 and TRBJ2-7; 9 nucleotides agree with TRBD1. Germline values: CDR1 GTSNPN, CDR2 SVGIG (reference sequence). The trim removed 3 bases at V and 5 bases at J, leaving 5 bases unmatched. CDR3 size: 13 residues. The CDR3 here is CAWRDRGTHEQYF. The CDR3, as DNA: TGTGCCTGGAGGGACAGGGGCACCCACGAGCAGTACTTC.

This clone was observed a handful of times. The V gene is TRBV19, the J gene TRBJ2-6; unclear D gene. CDR3 length: 16 residues. Germline values: CDR1 LNHDA, CDR2 SQIVND (reference sequence). Trimming shortened V by 4 bases and J by 0 bases, and 10 bases separated the two germline ends. The CDR3 DNA is TGTGCCAGTAGTACCGACACCAACTCTGGGGCCAACGTCCTGACTTTC. Translated, it gives CASSTDTNSGANVLTF.

To note about this clone: One end of the junction fails to match germline, which may point to a read error. V is TRBV18 and J is TRBJ2-7; TRBD1 is a possible D gene (5 bases). The CDR3 runs 19 residues. Germline V gene data show CDR1 as KGHSH and CDR2 as LQKENI. As DNA, the CDR3 is TGTGCTAGCTCACCATCAGACAGTTTTGACGGTCGGACCACCTACGAGCAGTACTTC. Translated, it gives CASSPSDSFDGRTTYEQYF.

This rearrangement joins TRBV4-2 to TRBJ2-7; 13 nucleotides align to TRBD2. Per the germline V gene, CDR1 is LGHNA and CDR2 is YNFKEQ. The CDR3 spans 19 residues. V trimming: 1 base; J trimming: 2 bases; junction bases outside the gene matches: 11. CDR3 loop: CASSQAGLLTSGGPYEQYF. The CDR3 DNA reads as TGTGCCAGCAGCCAAGCGGGGTTGCTGACTAGCGGGGGGCCCTACGAGCAGTACTTC.

CDR3 residues: CASSFAGSPNPDTQYF. The DNA of the CDR3 is TGTGCCAGCAGCTTCGCGGGGTCCCCGAATCCAGATACGCAGTATTTT. V is TRBV13 and J is TRBJ2-3, with D perhaps matching TRBD2 (6 bases). Looked up from germline, CDR1 is PRHDT and CDR2 is FYEKMQ (reference sequence). The CDR3 extends over 16 amino acids. The V and J ends lost 3 bases and 4 bases respectively, with 17 bases between them.

The table lists this clone with a few counts. The rearrangement joins TRBV5-1 to TRBJ2-3, with 10 positions matching TRBD2. V shed 6 bases, J shed 8 bases, and the junction held 3 bases outside the gene matches. The CDR3 totals 12 residues. Per the germline V gene, CDR1 is SGHRS and CDR2 is YFSETQ. The CDR3 DNA is TGCGCCAGCACCAGCGGGGGGGGTACGCAGTATTTT. It yields the protein CASTSGGGTQYF.

The chain is built from TRBV6-4 and TRBJ1-5; D might be TRBD1 (6 bases). The germline V gene encodes CDR1 MRHNA and CDR2 SNTAGT. The ends were cut back, 0 bases at V and 3 bases at J, with 12 bases in the middle. There are 16 residues in the CDR3. CDR3 DNA: TGTGCCAGCAGTGACTCGGGGGCAGGCCTCAATCAGCCCCAGCATTTT. Translation: CASSDSGAGLNQPQHF.

The gene calls are TRBV6-1 and TRBJ2-5, with TRBD2 matching over 9 bases. This CDR3 is 14 amino acids long. The trim removed 10 bases at V and 2 bases at J, leaving 8 bases unmatched. Germline V lookup: CDR1 MNHNS, CDR2 SASEGT. CDR3 residues: CAIRGLAGQETQYF. Written as DNA, the CDR3 is TGTGCCATACGGGGCCTAGCGGGGCAAGAGACCCAGTACTTC.

J is TRBJ1-2 and V is TRBV7-8; TRBD1 aligns across 7 bases. In germline, CDR1 is SGHVS, CDR2 FQNEAQ. J gave up 3 bases and V 2 bases, and 6 bases lay outside the gene matches. The length of the CDR3 is 15 residues. The CDR3 DNA follows: TGTGCCAGCAGCTTATTCCTTGGGACAGACTATGGCTACACCTTC. It codes for CASSLFLGTDYGYTF.

The chain joins TRBV10-3 to TRBJ1-2; D might be TRBD1 (6 bases). The CDR3 is 16 residues long. Germline V gene sequence: CDR1 ENHRY, CDR2 SYGVKD. Between the trimmed V and J ends, which lost 6 bases and 1 base, there was a span of 18 bases. The CDR3 DNA reads TGTGCCATCAGCCACCCGCAGGGGAATCGTAACTATGGCTACACCTTC. As protein: CAISHPQGNRNYGYTF.

This chain connects TRBV2 to TRBJ2-5; 9 positions match TRBD1. The J call is in doubt because the DNA end fits TRBJ2-7 better. The germline CDR1 and CDR2 sequences are SNHLY and FYNNEI. There are 14 residues in the CDR3. The CDR3, as DNA: TGTGCCAGCAGCCCCCGGGACAGGGTCTACGAGCAGTACTTC. This translates into CASSPRDRVYEQYF.

The chain is built from TRBV2 and TRBJ1-5; D is perhaps TRBD1 (6 bases). V dropped 3 bases and J dropped 6 bases, with 12 bases sitting between them. Germline V gives CDR1 SNHLY, CDR2 FYNNEI. The CDR3 extends over 14 amino acids. The DNA of the CDR3 is TGTGCCAGCAGTGAGAACAGGGCGGCTCAGCCCCAGCATTTT. Residues: CASSENRAAQPQHF.

The chain joins TRBV30 to TRBJ2-2; D call uncertain. V shed 2 bases and J shed 4 bases, with 8 bases lying between them. Germline V gives CDR1 GTSNPN, CDR2 SVGIG (reference sequence). CDR3 size: 13 residues. CDR3 bases: TGTGCCTGGAGTTTCCAGGCCACCGGGGAGCTGTTTTTT. Its protein is CAWSFQATGELFF. The full variable domain, its missing parts supplied by reference TRBV30 and TRBJ2-2, is SQTIHQWPATLVQPVGSPLSLECTVEGTSNPNLYWYRQAAGRGLQLLFYSVGIGQISSEVPQNLSASRPQDRQFILSSKKLLLSDSGFYLCAWSFQATGELFFGEGSRLTVL.

This clone was picked up one time. The rearrangement joins TRBV6-4 to TRBJ2-2; 10 bases align to TRBD1. J gave up 6 bases and V 2 bases, and 0 bases lay outside the gene matches. CDR1 is MRHNA, CDR2 SNTAGT, per germline. This CDR3 has 14 amino acids. CDR3 in DNA: TGTGCCAGCAGTGACGGACAGGGGGCCGGGGAGCTGTTTTTT. It encodes CASSDGQGAGELFF.

This clone was seen a few times. This chain links TRBV7-9 with TRBJ1-4; D is perhaps TRBD1 (5 bases). Germline loops: CDR1 SEHNR, CDR2 FQNEAQ (reference sequence). Trimming pared 4 bases from V and 7 bases from J, leaving 10 bases between. This CDR3 contains 13 residues. For the CDR3, the DNA is TGTGCCAGCAGCTACCAGGGTAGTGAAAAACTGTTTTTT. Its translation is CASSYQGSEKLFF. Combining the CDR3 with reference TRBV7-9 and TRBJ1-4 gives the whole variable domain DTGVSQNPRHKITKRGQNVTFRCDPISEHNRLYWYRQTLGQGPEFLTYFQNEAQLEKSRLLSDRFSAERPKGSFSTLEIQRTEQGDSAMYLCASSYQGSEKLFFGSGTQLSVL.

This clone has more than one count but fewer than ten. This rearrangement joins TRBV30 to TRBJ1-1; a possible D gene is TRBD1 (5 bases). The CDR3 loop spans 15 amino acids. V was clipped by 2 bases and J by 0 bases, with 13 bases between them. Germline V gene sequence: CDR1 GTSNPN, CDR2 SVGIG (reference sequence). The CDR3 DNA follows: TGTGCCTGGAGTACTCCAGGGAAGATGAACACTGAAGCTTTCTTT. Its protein product is CAWSTPGKMNTEAFF.

This rearrangement joins TRBV7-3 to TRBJ2-4; 7 positions agree with TRBD1. The CDR3 is 17 amino acids. CDR1 is SGHTA, CDR2 FQGTGA, per germline. V shed 6 bases, J shed 5 bases, and the junction held 16 bases outside the gene matches. CDR3 nucleotides: TGTGCCAGCAGATCGCGCCGAATGGACAGGTTCCAAAACATTCAGTACTTC. Amino acids: CASRSRRMDRFQNIQYF.

V usage is TRBV14 and J usage is TRBJ2-1, with D perhaps TRBD1 (5 bases). Germline V lookup: CDR1 SGHDN, CDR2 FVKESK. Trimming removed 1 base from V and 3 bases from J, with 16 bases in between. This CDR3 spans 17 amino acids. The CDR3 is CASSQGLIPRDYNEQFF. The CDR3 nucleotides read TGTGCCAGCAGCCAAGGGTTAATCCCCAGGGACTACAATGAGCAGTTCTTC.

The V call is TRBV4-1, the J call TRBJ2-5; D unresolved. TRBJ2-7 matches the DNA end more closely, so the J call is doubtful. The length of the CDR3 is 14 residues. Germline V gives CDR1 MGHRA, CDR2 YSYEKL. The CDR3 coding sequence is TGCGCCAGCAGCCAAGAGGCGCCCTACTACGAGCAGTACTTC. This sequence encodes CASSQEAPYYEQYF.

This clone was counted a few times. The chain links TRBV4-3 to TRBJ1-6; 12 bases align to TRBD1. Trimming took 4 bases from V and 9 from J; bases not matched to a gene: 4. CDR1 is LGHNA, CDR2 YSLEER, per germline. This CDR3 is built from 15 residues. Written as DNA, the CDR3 is TGCGCCAGCAGCCCGGGGACAGGGGGCGTTTCACCCCTCCACTTT. This translates into CASSPGTGGVSPLHF.

The V call is TRBV10-3, the J call TRBJ1-3; no reliable D call. The V gene's germline CDR1 is ENHRY and CDR2 SYGVKD. The CDR3 totals 13 residues. The V end lost 8 bases, the J end lost 4 bases, and 12 bases lay between the germline ends. The CDR3 region is CAIAPEAGNTIYF. Here the CDR3 DNA reads TGTGCCATCGCGCCTGAAGCGGGAAACACCATATATTTT.